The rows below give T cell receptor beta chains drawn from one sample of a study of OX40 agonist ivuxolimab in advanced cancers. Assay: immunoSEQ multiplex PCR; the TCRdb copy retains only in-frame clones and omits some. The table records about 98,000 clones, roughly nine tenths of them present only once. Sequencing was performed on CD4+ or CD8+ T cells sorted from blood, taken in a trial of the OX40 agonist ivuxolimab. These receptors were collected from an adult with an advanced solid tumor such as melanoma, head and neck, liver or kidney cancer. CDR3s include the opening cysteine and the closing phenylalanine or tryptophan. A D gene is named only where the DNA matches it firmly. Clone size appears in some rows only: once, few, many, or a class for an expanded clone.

cdr3_nt: TGTGCCATCAGAACCGGGACAGGGGGCATCGGGGAGCTGTTTTTT
cdr3_aa: CAIRTGTGGIGELFF
v_call: TRBV10-3
d_call: TRBD1
j_call: TRBJ2-2
clone_size: .

cdr3_nt: TGTGCCATCAGTGAGTCCTCCAGGGGGCCGGATGGCTACACCTTC
cdr3_aa: CAISESSRGPDGYTF
v_call: TRBV10-3
d_call: TRBD1
j_call: TRBJ1-2
clone_size: .

cdr3_nt: TGTGCCAGCAGTTTCGGACTAGTGGGGGGATCCTACAATGAGCAGTTCTTC
cdr3_aa: CASSFGLVGGSYNEQFF
v_call: TRBV27
d_call: TRBD2
j_call: TRBJ2-1
clone_size: .

cdr3_nt: TGTGCCAGCAGCCTCCTAACAGGGGATGAGCAGTTCTTC
cdr3_aa: CASSLLTGDEQFF
v_call: TRBV5-4
d_call: TRBD1
j_call: TRBJ2-1
clone_size: .

cdr3_nt: TGTGCCAGCAGCTTAGATAGGGGCACCTCGGGGGAACAAGAGACCCAGTACTTC
cdr3_aa: CASSLDRGTSGEQETQYF
v_call: TRBV7-4
d_call: .
j_call: TRBJ2-5
clone_size: .

cdr3_nt: TGTGCCAGCAGCCGGACAGGAGCCTACGAGCAGTACTTC
cdr3_aa: CASSRTGAYEQYF
v_call: TRBV7-2
d_call: TRBD1
j_call: TRBJ2-7
clone_size: .

cdr3_nt: TGTGCCAGCAGTACCACCTCACAGGGGGCAGGGGCCAACGTCCTGACTTTC
cdr3_aa: CASSTTSQGAGANVLTF
v_call: TRBV28
d_call: TRBD1
j_call: TRBJ2-6
clone_size: .

cdr3_nt: TGTGCCAGCACCGGGACAGGGGTTTCACCCCTCCACTTT
cdr3_aa: CASTGTGVSPLHF
v_call: TRBV6-1
d_call: TRBD1
j_call: TRBJ1-6
clone_size: many

cdr3_nt: TGTGCCAGCAGCTTGCGCAGGGGTAAGGAATCGAACACTGAAGCTTTCTTT
cdr3_aa: CASSLRRGKESNTEAFF
v_call: TRBV13
d_call: .
j_call: TRBJ1-1
clone_size: .

cdr3_nt: TGTGCCAGCTCGACGAACACCGGGGAGCTGTTTTTT
cdr3_aa: CASSTNTGELFF
v_call: TRBV18
d_call: .
j_call: TRBJ2-2
clone_size: .

cdr3_nt: TGTGCCAGCAGCTTAGGGGACAGGGCCGGGGAGCTGTTTTTT
cdr3_aa: CASSLGDRAGELFF
v_call: TRBV7-8
d_call: TRBD1
j_call: TRBJ2-2
clone_size: .

cdr3_nt: TGTGCCAGCAGCCTCGGGACAGGGACAATGGATGAGCAGTTCTTC
cdr3_aa: CASSLGTGTMDEQFF
v_call: TRBV7-2
d_call: TRBD1
j_call: TRBJ2-1
clone_size: .

cdr3_nt: TGTGCCAGCAGCTCGGGGGGGGGCGTCCAAGAGACCCAGTACTTC
cdr3_aa: CASSSGGGVQETQYF
v_call: TRBV7-6
d_call: TRBD2
j_call: TRBJ2-5
clone_size: once